The T cell receptor (beta chain) under discussion was sequenced for a study of blood T cell repertoires in COVID-19. As for the study in general: PBMCs, B-cell-depleted T cells, or T cells were the source of the cDNA or gDNA that made up the material.

Enrolment of Seattle patients took place during active infection, and they were followed longitudinally. In the source study's methods: Amplifying reference gene primers gave estimates of nucleated cell counts. Data came from immunoSEQ multiplex PCR; TCRdb stores just in-frame clones and leaves some out. The D gene and trimming were derived from the DNA, and the V and J assignments and clone size from that table. The sample yields tens of thousands of clones, around 80% seen once. Germline trimming cut 2 bases from V and 0 bases from J; bases unmatched to any gene: 3. The CDR3 loop spans 15 amino acids. Looked up from germline, CDR1 is MNHEY and CDR2 is SVGEGT.

The sequenced sample consisted of peripheral blood. The chain is built from TRBV6-2 or TRBV6-3 and TRBJ1-2; 7 bases line up with TRBD1. This receptor was identified in a young man with COVID-19, enrolled during active disease. The CDR3 coding sequence is TGTGCCAGCAGTTACCCCGGGACAGCTAACTATGGCTACACCTTC. It specifies CASSYPGTANYGYTF.